This TCR beta chain was recovered during a study of T cells in Graves' hyperthyroidism and ophthalmopathy. The CDR3 covers 19 residues. Looked up from germline, CDR1 is SGHNT and CDR2 is YYREEE (reference sequence). V shed 7 bases and J shed 1 base, with 27 bases lying between them. Regions amplified from RNA transcripts were the TCR beta CDR3 regions. First-round RT-PCR of the TCR CDR3 relied on the HTBI primer set. From the multiplex PCR reads, TCRdb called clonotypes with MiXCR, one entry per CDR3 protein. The table has more than 600,000 distinct CDR3 sequences, roughly 15% seen once. The source material was blood. This sequence originates from a man younger than 35 with Graves' hyperthyroidism. This sequence joins TRBV5-4 and TRBJ1-5; tentative D call: TRBD1 (5 bases). The DNA for the CDR3 is TGTGCCAGCGGTTTTACGCTTCCGGGACTAGGGATCAGCAATCAGCCCCAGCATTTT. Protein: CASGFTLPGLGISNQPQHF. The variable domain in full, completed from reference TRBV5-4 and TRBJ1-5, reads ETGVTQSPTHLIKTRGQQVTLRCSSQSGHNTVSWYQQALGQGPQFIFQYYREEENGRGNFPPRFSGLQFPNYSSELNVNALELDDSALYLCASGFTLPGLGISNQPQHFGDGTRLSIL.